This T cell receptor beta chain stems from a study of T-cell memory formation after mild COVID-19. Study at large: TCR clustering was largely donor specific. Study findings and constraints: The appearance of some responding clones in pre-infection memory suggested that cross-reactive memory joined. CD4/CD8 balance characterized clones contracting day 15 to 85, and CD4+ skew characterized later expanders.

Amplification by 5'RACE using constant-segment primers produced TCR alpha and TCR beta cDNA libraries that carried sample barcodes and UMIs. TCRdb reprocessed the 5' RACE reads with MiXCR, giving one entry per CDR3 protein. The top ten hold about 21% of the sample, which has just over 300,000 distinct CDR3 sequences, just under 20% seen once. This clonotype was seen a handful of times. No antigen is known for it. There are 13 residues in the CDR3. Germline CDR1 SGHTA, CDR2 FQGNSA. Trimming took off 5 bases at V and 3 bases at J, with 10 bases between the two ends. This TCR was sampled from a man between 18 and 35 years old who had mild COVID-19 (a few samples of this study predate the infection). Cell type and time point are not known. The specimen was PBMCs or a T cell subset sorted from them (not recorded which). V gene TRBV7-2 combines with J gene TRBJ1-2; D is uncertain. The CDR3 sequence is CASSHTWDYGYTF. DNA for the CDR3: TGTGCCAGCAGCCACACCTGGGACTATGGCTACACCTTC.